This T cell receptor (beta chain) was sequenced for a study of CD8 T cells in Susac syndrome. Study-wide context: When their blood was taken, the Susac syndrome patients had either not yet had any therapy, were taking corticosteroids, or were taking intravenous immunoglobulin alone. Study-level findings and limits: As the study acknowledged, the number of individuals in its TCR sequencing and HLA analysis was relatively small.

Germline lookup yields CDR1 DFQATT and CDR2 SNEGSKA (reference sequence). This CDR3 region has 14 residues. V trimming: 4 bases; J trimming: 1 base; junction bases outside the gene matches: 6. Random hexamers served to reverse transcribe roughly 0.5 to 1 ug RNA. From the immunoSEQ multiplex PCR reads, TCRdb called clonotypes with MiXCR, one entry per CDR3 protein. The sample records roughly 100,000 distinct CDR3 sequences, 90% to 95% being singletons. Notes on this clonotype: Its cognate antigen is unknown.

V and J are TRBV20-1 and TRBJ1-1; TRBD1 agrees at 7 bases. Sequenced: CD4+ T cells from PBMCs. The sequence came from a human donor with Susac syndrome. The CDR3 region has the DNA TGCAGTGCTACCAGGGGGGGATGGAACACTGAAGCTTTCTTT. As protein: CSATRGGWNTEAFF.